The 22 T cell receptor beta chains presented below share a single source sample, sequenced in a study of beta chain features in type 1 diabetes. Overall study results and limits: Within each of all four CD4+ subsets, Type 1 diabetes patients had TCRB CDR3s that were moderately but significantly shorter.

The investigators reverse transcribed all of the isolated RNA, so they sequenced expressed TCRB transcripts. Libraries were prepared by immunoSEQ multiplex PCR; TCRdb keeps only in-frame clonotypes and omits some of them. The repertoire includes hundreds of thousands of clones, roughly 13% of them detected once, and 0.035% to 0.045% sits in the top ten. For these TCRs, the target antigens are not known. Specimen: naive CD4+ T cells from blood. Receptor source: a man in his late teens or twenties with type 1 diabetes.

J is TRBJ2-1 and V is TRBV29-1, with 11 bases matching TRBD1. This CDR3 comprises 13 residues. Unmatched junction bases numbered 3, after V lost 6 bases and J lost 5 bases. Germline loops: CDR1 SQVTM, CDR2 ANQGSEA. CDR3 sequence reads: CSVGTGGHNEQFF. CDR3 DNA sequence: TGCAGCGTGGGGACAGGGGGACACAATGAGCAGTTCTTC.

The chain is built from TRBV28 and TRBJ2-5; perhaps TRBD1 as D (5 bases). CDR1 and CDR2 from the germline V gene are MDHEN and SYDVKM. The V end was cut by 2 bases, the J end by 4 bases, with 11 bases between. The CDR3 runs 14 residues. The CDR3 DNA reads TGTGCCAGCAGTTTAAGAGGCAGGGTAGAGACCCAGTACTTC. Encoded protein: CASSLRGRVETQYF. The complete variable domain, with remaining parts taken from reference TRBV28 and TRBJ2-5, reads DVKVTQSSRYLVKRTGEKVFLECVQDMDHENMFWYRQDPGLGLRLIYFSYDVKMKEKGDIPEGYSVSREKKERFSLILESASTNQTSMYLCASSLRGRVETQYFGPGTRLLVL.

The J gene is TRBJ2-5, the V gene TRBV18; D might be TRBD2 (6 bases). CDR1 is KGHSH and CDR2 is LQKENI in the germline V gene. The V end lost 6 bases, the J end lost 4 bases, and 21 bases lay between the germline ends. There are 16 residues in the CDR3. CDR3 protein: CASSRSLREVGETQYF. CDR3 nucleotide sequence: TGTGCCAGCTCTCGTTCCCTTAGGGAGGTCGGAGAGACCCAGTACTTC.

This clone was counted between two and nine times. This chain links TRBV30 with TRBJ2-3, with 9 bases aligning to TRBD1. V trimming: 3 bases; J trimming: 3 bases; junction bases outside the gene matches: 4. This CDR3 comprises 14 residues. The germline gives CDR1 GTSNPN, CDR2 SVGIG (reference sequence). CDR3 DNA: TGTGCCTGGAGGTGGGACAGGGCAACAGATACGCAGTATTTT. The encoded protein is CAWRWDRATDTQYF.

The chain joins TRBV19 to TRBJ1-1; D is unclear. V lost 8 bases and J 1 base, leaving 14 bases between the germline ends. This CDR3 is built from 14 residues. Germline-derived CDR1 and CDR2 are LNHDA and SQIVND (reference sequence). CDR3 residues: CASHPNRGNTEAFF. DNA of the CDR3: TGTGCCAGTCATCCGAATCGGGGGAACACTGAAGCTTTCTTT.

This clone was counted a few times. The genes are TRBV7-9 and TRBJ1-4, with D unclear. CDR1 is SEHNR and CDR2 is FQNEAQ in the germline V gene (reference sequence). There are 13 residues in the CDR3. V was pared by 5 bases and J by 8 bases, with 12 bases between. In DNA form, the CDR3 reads TGTGCCAGCAGCAAAACCCCGCTAGAAAAACTGTTTTTT. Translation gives CASSKTPLEKLFF.

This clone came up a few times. In DNA, the CDR3 is TGTGCCAGCTCGCCGGCTCGGGACGTCTCCTTAGAAAAACTGTTTTTT. Translated, it gives CASSPARDVSLEKLFF. This chain joins TRBV18 and TRBJ1-4, with D tentatively TRBD1 (5 bases). Germline V gene sequence: CDR1 KGHSH, CDR2 LQKENI. The CDR3 length is 16 residues. Trimming left V 6 bases short and J 8 bases short, with 22 bases between. The variable domain in full, with the rest retrieved from reference TRBV18 and TRBJ1-4, is NAGVMQNPRHLVRRRGQEARLRCSPMKGHSHVYWYRQLPEEGLKFMVYLQKENIIDESGMPKERFSAEFPKEGPSILRIQQVVRGDSAAYFCASSPARDVSLEKLFFGSGTQLSVL.

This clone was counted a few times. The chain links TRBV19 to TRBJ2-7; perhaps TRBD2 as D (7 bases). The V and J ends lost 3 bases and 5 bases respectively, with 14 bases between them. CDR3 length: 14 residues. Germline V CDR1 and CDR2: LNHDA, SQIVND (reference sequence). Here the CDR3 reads CASSMRGGQDEQYF. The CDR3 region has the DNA TGTGCCAGTAGTATGCGCGGGGGCCAAGACGAGCAGTACTTC.

The CDR3, as DNA: TGTGCCAGCAGCCCAACCGGGACTAGCGGGGTAGGGGAGCTGTTTTTT. Its protein product is CASSPTGTSGVGELFF. The V call is TRBV9, the J call TRBJ2-2; TRBD2 agrees at 13 bases. Losses at the gene ends were 4 bases for V and 8 bases for J; bases not matched to a gene: 8. The germline V gene encodes CDR1 SGDLS and CDR2 YYNGEE. CDR3 size: 16 residues.

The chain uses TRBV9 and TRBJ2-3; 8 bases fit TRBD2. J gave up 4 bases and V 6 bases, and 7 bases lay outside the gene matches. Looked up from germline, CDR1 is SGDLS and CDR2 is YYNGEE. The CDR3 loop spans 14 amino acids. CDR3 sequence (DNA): TGTGCCAGCACGCCGGGAGGGGGGGCAGATACGCAGTATTTT. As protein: CASTPGGGADTQYF.

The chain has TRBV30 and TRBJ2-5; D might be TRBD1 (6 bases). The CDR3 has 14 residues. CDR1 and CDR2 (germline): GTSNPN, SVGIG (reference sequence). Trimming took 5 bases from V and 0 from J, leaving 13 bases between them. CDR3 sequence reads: CAWAHRADQETQYF. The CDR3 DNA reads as TGTGCCTGGGCGCACAGGGCAGACCAAGAGACCCAGTACTTC.

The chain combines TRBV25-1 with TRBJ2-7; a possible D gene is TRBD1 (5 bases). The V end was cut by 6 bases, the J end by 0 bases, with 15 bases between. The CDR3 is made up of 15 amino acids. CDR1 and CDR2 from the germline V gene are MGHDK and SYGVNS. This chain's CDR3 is CASRGGRGLSYEQYF. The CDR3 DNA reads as TGTGCCAGCAGGGGCGGAAGGGGCCTCTCCTACGAGCAGTACTTC.

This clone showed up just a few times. The CDR3 spells CASRFDRGRTEAFF. The CDR3 coding sequence is TGTGCCAGCAGATTCGACAGGGGGAGGACTGAAGCTTTCTTT. This chain uses TRBV7-9 with TRBJ1-1, with 9 positions matching TRBD1. This CDR3 contains 14 residues. The J segment lost 5 bases and the V segment lost 6 bases, leaving 7 bases of the junction unmatched. Germline lookup yields CDR1 SEHNR and CDR2 FQNEAQ (reference sequence).

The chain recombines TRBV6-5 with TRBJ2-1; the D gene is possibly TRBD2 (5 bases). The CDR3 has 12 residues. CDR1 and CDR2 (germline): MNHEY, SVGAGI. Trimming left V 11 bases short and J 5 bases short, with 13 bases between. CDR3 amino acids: CASRREDNEQFF. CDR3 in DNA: TGTGCCTCTCGTCGGGAAGACAATGAGCAGTTCTTC.

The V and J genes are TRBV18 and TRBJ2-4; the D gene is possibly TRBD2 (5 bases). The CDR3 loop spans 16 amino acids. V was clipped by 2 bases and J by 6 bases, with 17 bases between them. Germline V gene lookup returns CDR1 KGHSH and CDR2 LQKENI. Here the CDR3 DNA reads TGTGCCAGCTCACCAAGGGCTAGTGGGAGAGGAAACATTCAGTACTTC. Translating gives CASSPRASGRGNIQYF.

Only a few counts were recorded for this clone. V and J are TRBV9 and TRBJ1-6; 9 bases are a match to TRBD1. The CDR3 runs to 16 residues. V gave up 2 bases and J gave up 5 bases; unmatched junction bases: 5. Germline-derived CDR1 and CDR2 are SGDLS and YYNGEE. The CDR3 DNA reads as TGTGCCAGCAGCGTTACCGGGACAGGGAATAATTCACCCCTCCACTTT. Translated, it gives CASSVTGTGNNSPLHF. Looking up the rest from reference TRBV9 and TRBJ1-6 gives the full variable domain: DSGVTQTPKHLITATGQRVTLRCSPRSGDLSVYWYQQSLDQGLQFLIQYYNGEERAKGNILERFSAQQFPDLHSELNLSSLELGDSALYFCASSVTGTGNNSPLHFGNGTRLTVT.

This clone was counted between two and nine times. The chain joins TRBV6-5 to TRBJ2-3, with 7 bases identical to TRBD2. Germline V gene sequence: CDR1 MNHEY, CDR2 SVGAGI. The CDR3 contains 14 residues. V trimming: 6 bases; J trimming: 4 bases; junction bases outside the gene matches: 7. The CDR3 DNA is TGTGCCAGCAGGAACGGGAGGCGTGCAGATACGCAGTATTTT. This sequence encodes CASRNGRRADTQYF.

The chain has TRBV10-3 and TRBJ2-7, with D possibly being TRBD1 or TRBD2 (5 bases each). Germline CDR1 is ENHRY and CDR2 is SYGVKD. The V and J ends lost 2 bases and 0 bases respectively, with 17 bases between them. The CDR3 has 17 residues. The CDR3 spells CAISEPPVGPHSYEQYF. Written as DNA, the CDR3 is TGTGCCATCAGTGAGCCCCCGGTGGGACCACACTCCTACGAGCAGTACTTC.

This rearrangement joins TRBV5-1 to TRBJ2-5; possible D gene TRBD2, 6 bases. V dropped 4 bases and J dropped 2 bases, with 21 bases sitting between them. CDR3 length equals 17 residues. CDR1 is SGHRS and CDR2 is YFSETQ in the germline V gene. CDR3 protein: CASSRWTGTGLQETQYF. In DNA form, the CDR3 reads TGCGCCAGCAGCCGGTGGACGGGGACTGGACTTCAAGAGACCCAGTACTTC.

The CDR3 DNA is TGTGCCAGCAGCCCACCGGGAGGGGCTGAAAAACTGTTTTTT. This sequence encodes CASSPPGGAEKLFF. This chain links TRBV9 with TRBJ1-4; maybe TRBD1 (5 bases). The germline gives CDR1 SGDLS, CDR2 YYNGEE. There are 14 residues in the CDR3. V was cut by 4 bases and J by 7 bases, with 14 bases left in between.

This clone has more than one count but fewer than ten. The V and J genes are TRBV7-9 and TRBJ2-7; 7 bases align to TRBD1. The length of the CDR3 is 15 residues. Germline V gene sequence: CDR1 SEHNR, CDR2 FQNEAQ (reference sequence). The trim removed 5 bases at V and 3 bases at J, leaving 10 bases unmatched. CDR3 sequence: CASSLQGLSVYEQYF. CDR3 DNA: TGTGCCAGCAGCCTACAGGGGCTGTCGGTCTACGAGCAGTACTTC.

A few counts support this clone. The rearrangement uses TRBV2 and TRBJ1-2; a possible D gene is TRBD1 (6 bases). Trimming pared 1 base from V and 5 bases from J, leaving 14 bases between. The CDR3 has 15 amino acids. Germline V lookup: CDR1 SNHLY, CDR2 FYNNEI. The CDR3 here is CASSEGQGLWYGYTF. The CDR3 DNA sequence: TGTGCCAGCAGTGAAGGGCAGGGGTTATGGTATGGCTACACCTTC.